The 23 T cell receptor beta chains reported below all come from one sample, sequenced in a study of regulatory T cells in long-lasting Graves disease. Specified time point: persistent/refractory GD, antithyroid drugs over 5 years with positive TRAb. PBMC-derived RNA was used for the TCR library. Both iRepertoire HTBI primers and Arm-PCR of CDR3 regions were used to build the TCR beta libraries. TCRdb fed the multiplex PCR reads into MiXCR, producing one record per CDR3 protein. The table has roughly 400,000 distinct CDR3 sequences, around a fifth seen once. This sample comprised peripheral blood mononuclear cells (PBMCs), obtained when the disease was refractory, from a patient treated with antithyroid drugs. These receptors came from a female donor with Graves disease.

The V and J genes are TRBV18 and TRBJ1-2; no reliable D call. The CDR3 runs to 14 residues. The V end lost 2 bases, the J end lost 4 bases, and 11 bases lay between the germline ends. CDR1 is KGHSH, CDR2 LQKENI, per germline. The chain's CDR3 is CASSPYPDGYGYTF. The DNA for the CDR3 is TGTGCCAGCTCACCATACCCAGATGGCTATGGCTACACCTTC.

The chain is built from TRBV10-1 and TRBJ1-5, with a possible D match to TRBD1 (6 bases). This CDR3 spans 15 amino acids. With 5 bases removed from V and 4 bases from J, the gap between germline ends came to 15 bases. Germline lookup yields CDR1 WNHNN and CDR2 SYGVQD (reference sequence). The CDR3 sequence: CASSIPDRTNQPQHF. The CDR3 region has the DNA TGCGCCAGCAGTATCCCGGACAGAACTAATCAGCCCCAGCATTTT.

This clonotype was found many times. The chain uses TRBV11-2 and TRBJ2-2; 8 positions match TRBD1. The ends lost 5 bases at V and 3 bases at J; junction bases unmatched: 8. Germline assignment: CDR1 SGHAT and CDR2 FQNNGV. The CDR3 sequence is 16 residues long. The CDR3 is CASSPVPRGHTGELFF. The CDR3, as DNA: TGTGCCAGCAGCCCGGTCCCCAGGGGGCACACCGGGGAGCTGTTTTTT.

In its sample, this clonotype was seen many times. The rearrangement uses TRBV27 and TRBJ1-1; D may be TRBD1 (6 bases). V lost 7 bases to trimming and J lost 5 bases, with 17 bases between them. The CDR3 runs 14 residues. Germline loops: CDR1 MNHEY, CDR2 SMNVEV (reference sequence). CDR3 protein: CASTPAGGGTEAFF. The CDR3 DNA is TGTGCCAGCACCCCGGCGGGGGGCGGGACTGAAGCTTTCTTT.

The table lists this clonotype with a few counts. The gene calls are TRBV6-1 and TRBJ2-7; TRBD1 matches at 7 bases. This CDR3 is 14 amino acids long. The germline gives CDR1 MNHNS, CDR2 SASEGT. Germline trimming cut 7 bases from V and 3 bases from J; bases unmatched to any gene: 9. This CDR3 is CASTAGRGIYEQYF. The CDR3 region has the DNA TGTGCCAGCACCGCGGGCAGGGGGATCTACGAGCAGTACTTC.

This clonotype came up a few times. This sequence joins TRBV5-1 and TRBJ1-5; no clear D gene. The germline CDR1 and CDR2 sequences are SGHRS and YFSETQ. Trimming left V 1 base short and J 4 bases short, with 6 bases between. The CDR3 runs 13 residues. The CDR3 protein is CASSLFENQPQHF. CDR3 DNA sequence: TGCGCCAGCAGCTTGTTTGAGAATCAGCCCCAGCATTTT.

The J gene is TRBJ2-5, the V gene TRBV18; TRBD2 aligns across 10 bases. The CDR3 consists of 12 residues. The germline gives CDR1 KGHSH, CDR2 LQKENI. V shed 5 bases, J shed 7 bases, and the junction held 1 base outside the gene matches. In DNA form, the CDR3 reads TGTGCCAGCTCAAGGACTAGCGGGACCCAGTACTTC. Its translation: CASSRTSGTQYF. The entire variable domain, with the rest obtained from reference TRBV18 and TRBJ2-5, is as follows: NAGVMQNPRHLVRRRGQEARLRCSPMKGHSHVYWYRQLPEEGLKFMVYLQKENIIDESGMPKERFSAEFPKEGPSILRIQQVVRGDSAAYFCASSRTSGTQYFGPGTRLLVL.

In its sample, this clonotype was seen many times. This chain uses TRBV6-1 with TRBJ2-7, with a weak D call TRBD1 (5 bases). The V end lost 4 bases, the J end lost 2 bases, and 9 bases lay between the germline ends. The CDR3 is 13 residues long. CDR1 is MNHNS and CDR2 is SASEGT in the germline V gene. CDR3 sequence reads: CASSGQTTYEQYF. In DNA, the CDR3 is TGTGCCAGCAGTGGACAGACAACCTACGAGCAGTACTTC.

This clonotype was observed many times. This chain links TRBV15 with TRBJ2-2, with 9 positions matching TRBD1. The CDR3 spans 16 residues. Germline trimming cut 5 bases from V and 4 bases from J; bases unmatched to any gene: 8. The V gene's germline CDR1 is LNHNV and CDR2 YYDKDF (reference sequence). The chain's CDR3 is CATSGGTGLGTGELFF. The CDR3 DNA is TGTGCCACCAGCGGCGGGACAGGGCTGGGCACCGGGGAGCTGTTTTTT.

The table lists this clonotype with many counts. The CDR3 spells CSASHIGLGGETQYF. CDR3 sequence (DNA): TGCAGTGCTAGCCATATAGGATTAGGGGGAGAGACCCAGTACTTC. The V and J genes are TRBV20-1 and TRBJ2-5; TRBD1 is a possible D gene (6 bases). This CDR3 region has 15 residues. Trimming removed 3 bases at V and 4 bases at J, with 18 bases between. Germline V CDR1 and CDR2: DFQATT, SNEGSKA (reference sequence).

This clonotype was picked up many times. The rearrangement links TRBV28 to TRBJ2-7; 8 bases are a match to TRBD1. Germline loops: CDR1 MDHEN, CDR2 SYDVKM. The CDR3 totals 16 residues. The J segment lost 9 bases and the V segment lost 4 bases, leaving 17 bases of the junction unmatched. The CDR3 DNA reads TGTGCCAGCAGTTCTGCCGGGACAGGACCCCTAGGTCGGCAGTACTTC. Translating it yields CASSSAGTGPLGRQYF.

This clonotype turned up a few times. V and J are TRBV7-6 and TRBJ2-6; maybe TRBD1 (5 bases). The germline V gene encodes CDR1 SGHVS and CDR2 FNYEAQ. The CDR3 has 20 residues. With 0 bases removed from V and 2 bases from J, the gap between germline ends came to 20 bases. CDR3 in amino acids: CASSLALRSGKGPGANVLTF. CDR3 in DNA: TGTGCCAGCAGCTTAGCGCTACGTTCAGGGAAGGGGCCTGGGGCCAACGTCCTGACTTTC.

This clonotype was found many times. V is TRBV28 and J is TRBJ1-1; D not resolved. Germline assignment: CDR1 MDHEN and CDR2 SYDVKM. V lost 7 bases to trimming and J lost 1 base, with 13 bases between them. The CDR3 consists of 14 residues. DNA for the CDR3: TGTGCCAGCACCCGACTTTCGGGGAACACTGAAGCTTTCTTT. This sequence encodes CASTRLSGNTEAFF.

CDR3: CASSIESTGGEQYF. CDR3 DNA sequence: TGTGCCAGTAGTATAGAATCGACAGGGGGCGAGCAGTACTTC. V usage is TRBV19 and J usage is TRBJ2-7; 9 bases line up with TRBD1. The CDR3 loop spans 14 amino acids. From germline, CDR1 is LNHDA and CDR2 SQIVND (reference sequence). Unmatched junction bases numbered 3, after V lost 0 bases and J lost 6 bases.

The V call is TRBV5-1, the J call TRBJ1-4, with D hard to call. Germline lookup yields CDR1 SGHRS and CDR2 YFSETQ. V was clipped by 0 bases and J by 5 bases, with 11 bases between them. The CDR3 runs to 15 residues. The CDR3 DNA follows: TGCGCCAGCAGCTTGGGGGAGGGCTCCAATGAAAAACTGTTTTTT. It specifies CASSLGEGSNEKLFF.

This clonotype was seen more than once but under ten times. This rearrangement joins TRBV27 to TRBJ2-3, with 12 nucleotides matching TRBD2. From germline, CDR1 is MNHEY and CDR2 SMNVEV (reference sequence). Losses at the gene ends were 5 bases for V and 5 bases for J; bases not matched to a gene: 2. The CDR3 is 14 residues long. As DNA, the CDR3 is TGTGCCAGCAGTCGACTAGCGGGAGAAGATACGCAGTATTTT. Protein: CASSRLAGEDTQYF.

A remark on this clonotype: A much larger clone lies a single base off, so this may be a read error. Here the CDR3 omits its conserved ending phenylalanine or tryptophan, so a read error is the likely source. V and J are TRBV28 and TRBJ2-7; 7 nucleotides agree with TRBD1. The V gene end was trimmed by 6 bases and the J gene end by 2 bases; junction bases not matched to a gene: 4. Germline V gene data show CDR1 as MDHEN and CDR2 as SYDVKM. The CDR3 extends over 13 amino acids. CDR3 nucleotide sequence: TGTGCCAGCAGGTCAAGGGGGCCCTACGAGCAGTACTCC. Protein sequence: CASRSRGPYEQYS.

Written as DNA, the CDR3 is TGTGCCAGTAGTATAGTGGGGGTCTACGAGACCCAGTACTTC. As protein: CASSIVGVYETQYF. The chain employs TRBV19 and TRBJ2-5; either TRBD1 or TRBD2 may fit D (5 bases each). This CDR3 is built from 14 residues. Germline V gives CDR1 LNHDA, CDR2 SQIVND (reference sequence). Trimming removed 1 base from V and 5 bases from J, with 11 bases in between.

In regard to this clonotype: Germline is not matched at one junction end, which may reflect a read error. CDR3 protein: CAGRDLAQIRHNEQFF. In nucleotides, the CDR3 is TGTGCCGGCAGGGACTTAGCCCAAATAAGACACAATGAGCAGTTCTTC. V is TRBV2 and J is TRBJ2-1, with D possibly being TRBD2 (6 bases). This CDR3 contains 16 residues. The germline V gene has CDR1 SNHLY and CDR2 FYNNEI.

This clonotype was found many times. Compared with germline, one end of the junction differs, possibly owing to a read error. The CDR3 sequence is CASRSGAYAQYF. CDR3 nucleotide sequence: TGTGCCAGCAGATCCGGGGCCTACGCGCAGTACTTC. The chain employs TRBV6-1 and TRBJ2-7; TRBD1 or TRBD2 may be the D gene (5 bases each). CDR1 is MNHNS, CDR2 SASEGT, per germline. The CDR3 is 12 residues long.

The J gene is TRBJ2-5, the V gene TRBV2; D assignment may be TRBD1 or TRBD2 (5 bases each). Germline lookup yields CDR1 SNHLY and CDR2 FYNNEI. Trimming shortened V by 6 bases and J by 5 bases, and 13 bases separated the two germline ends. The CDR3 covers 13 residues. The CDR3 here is CASSREPRETQYF. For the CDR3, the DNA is TGTGCCAGCAGCAGGGAGCCCCGGGAGACCCAGTACTTC. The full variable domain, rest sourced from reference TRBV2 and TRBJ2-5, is EPEVTQTPSHQVTQMGQEVILRCVPISNHLYFYWYRQILGQKVEFLVSFYNNEISEKSEIFDDQFSVERPDGSNFTLKIRSTKLEDSAMYFCASSREPRETQYFGPGTRLLVL.

In DNA, the CDR3 is TGTGCCAGCAGGACAGGGGGGAATTCACCCCTCCACTTT. Residues: CASRTGGNSPLHF. This chain links TRBV6-2 or TRBV6-3 with TRBJ1-6; 9 bases line up with TRBD1. J was trimmed by 7 bases and V by 6 bases; bases with no gene match: 1. Germline CDR1 is MNHEY and CDR2 is SVGEGT. The CDR3 contains 13 residues.

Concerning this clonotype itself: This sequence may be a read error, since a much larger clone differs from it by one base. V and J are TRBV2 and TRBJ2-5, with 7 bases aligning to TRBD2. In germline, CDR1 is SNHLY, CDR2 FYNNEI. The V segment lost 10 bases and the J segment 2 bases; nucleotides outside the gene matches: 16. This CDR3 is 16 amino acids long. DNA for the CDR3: TGTGCCAACAGCGGGGCCCCAACTACAATTCAAGAGACCCAGTACTTC. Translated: CANSGAPTTIQETQYF.